These T cell receptor beta chains were read from a single sample in a study of cytomegalovirus exposure and HLA in healthy donors. Only in-frame clones appear in the TCRdb table, and some are missing; sequencing was by immunoSEQ multiplex PCR. Here the sample spans fewer than 200,000 clones, about 70% being singletons. Sequenced input: PBMCs. The receptors come from a woman under 30 in good health and CMV-seropositive. Each CDR3 is given with its conserved first and last residue. A D gene is named only where the DNA matches it firmly. Not every row has a clone size; where given, it reads once, few, many or a size class.

cdr3_aa | cdr3_nt | d_call | cdr3_length | j_call | v_call | clone_size
CASNDRDGYTF | TGTGCCAGCAATGACAGGGATGGCTACACCTTC | TRBD1 | 11 | TRBJ1-2 | TRBV28 | -
CASSSHGRSGANVLTF | TGTGCCAGCAGTTCCCACGGGAGATCTGGGGCCAACGTCCTGACTTTC | - | 16 | TRBJ2-6 | TRBV6-5 | -
CASSPILPSGQGGEQYF | TGTGCCAGCAGCCCTATCCTACCCTCGGGACAGGGTGGCGAGCAGTACTTC | TRBD1 | 17 | TRBJ2-7 | TRBV7-9 | -
CASSEAISFRGEAFF | TGTGCCAGCAGTGAAGCGATTTCGTTTCGGGGTGAAGCTTTCTTT | - | 15 | TRBJ1-1 | TRBV6-1 | few
CASSLALDQPQHF | TGTGCCAGCAGCTTGGCCCTCGATCAGCCCCAGCATTTT | - | 13 | TRBJ1-5 | TRBV5-5 | -
CASSLQGSSYEQYF | TGTGCCAGCAGTTTACAGGGGTCCTCCTACGAGCAGTACTTC | - | 14 | TRBJ2-7 | TRBV27 | few
CASSRDRNYGYTF | TGTGCCAGCAGCCGAGACAGGAACTATGGCTACACCTTC | - | 13 | TRBJ1-2 | TRBV28 | -
CASSQDWGDSPLHF | TGTGCCAGCAGCCAAGATTGGGGGGATTCACCCCTCCACTTT | - | 14 | TRBJ1-6 | TRBV14 | -
CASSLEQGMSNQPQHF | TGTGCCAGCAGCCTAGAACAGGGGATGTCGAATCAGCCCCAGCATTTT | TRBD1 | 16 | TRBJ1-5 | TRBV7-6 | few
CATAGDYSTDTQYF | TGTGCCACAGCCGGGGATTATAGCACAGATACGCAGTATTTT | - | 14 | TRBJ2-3 | TRBV27 | -
CAWSPGGSGADTQYF | TGTGCCTGGAGTCCGGGGGGGAGTGGTGCAGATACGCAGTATTTT | TRBD2 | 15 | TRBJ2-3 | TRBV30 | -
CASSSRDEQYF | TGTGCCAGCAGCTCTAGAGACGAGCAGTACTTC | - | 11 | TRBJ2-7 | TRBV7-2 | once
CASSQDYFGAGAGETQYF | TGTGCCAGCAGCCAAGATTACTTCGGAGCGGGAGCGGGAGAGACCCAGTACTTC | TRBD2 | 18 | TRBJ2-5 | TRBV4-2 | once
CAWRRTGGQPQHF | TGTGCCTGGAGGAGGACAGGCGGACAGCCCCAGCATTTT | TRBD1 | 13 | TRBJ1-5 | TRBV30 | -
CASLAARDRVYEQYF | TGTGCCAGCCTCGCGGCGCGGGACAGGGTCTACGAGCAGTACTTC | TRBD1 | 15 | TRBJ2-7 | TRBV6-1 | -